Listed here are 22 T cell receptor beta chains from one sample, sequenced in a study of cytotoxic CD8 clonotypes in ibrutinib-treated CLL. Data came from immunoSEQ multiplex PCR; TCRdb stores just in-frame clones and leaves some out. Of approximately 35,000 clones in the sample, 60% to 80% are singletons; the top ten hold 16%. The sequences come from PBMCs, collected at disease progression, from a patient treated with ibrutinib. All receptors derive from a human donor with chronic lymphocytic leukemia.

J is TRBJ1-6 and V is TRBV5-6, with D perhaps TRBD1 (5 bases). In germline, CDR1 is SGHDT, CDR2 YYEEEE. CDR3 length equals 15 residues. Between the trimmed V and J ends, which lost 0 bases and 8 bases, there was a span of 12 bases. In nucleotides, the CDR3 is TGTGCCAGCAGCTTGGGATGGGGGAAGGATTCACCCCTCCACTTT. It is translated as CASSLGWGKDSPLHF.

The chain couples TRBV4-2 to TRBJ2-3; the D gene could be TRBD1 or TRBD2 (6 bases each). CDR3 length equals 16 residues. V lost 1 base and J 1 base, leaving 12 bases between the germline ends. The germline V gene has CDR1 LGHNA and CDR2 YNFKEQ. As DNA, the CDR3 is TGTGCCAGCAGCCAAGCCGAGGGGGGACGCACAGATACGCAGTATTTT. Translated: CASSQAEGGRTDTQYF.

This chain connects TRBV19 to TRBJ2-7, with unresolved D. The V gene lost 1 base and the J gene lost 3 bases, with 13 bases spanning the gap. The V gene's germline CDR1 is LNHDA and CDR2 SQIVND (reference sequence). The CDR3 is 15 residues long. The CDR3 reads CASSIAANSIYEQYF. The CDR3, as DNA: TGTGCCAGTAGTATAGCCGCCAATTCCATCTACGAGCAGTACTTC.

The chain employs TRBV27 and TRBJ1-2, with D possibly being TRBD1 (5 bases). This CDR3 region has 14 residues. V lost 2 bases, J lost 6 bases, and 13 bases lay in between. Germline V gives CDR1 MNHEY, CDR2 SMNVEV (reference sequence). The CDR3 spells CASSLLQGSHGYTF. The CDR3 coding sequence is TGTGCCAGCAGTTTACTCCAGGGTAGTCATGGCTACACCTTC.

The chain links TRBV6-1 to TRBJ1-4, with D unresolved. The germline CDR1 and CDR2 sequences are MNHNS and SASEGT. Trimming took off 5 bases at V and 8 bases at J, with 15 bases between the two ends. This CDR3 comprises 14 residues. The chain's CDR3 is CASSTYQLGEKLFF. In DNA form, the CDR3 reads TGTGCCAGCAGTACTTACCAACTGGGGGAAAAACTGTTTTTT.

The rearrangement uses TRBV5-1 and TRBJ2-6; a weak D match, TRBD2 (5 bases). Trimming cost V 1 base and J 0 bases, with 14 bases left between them. Germline V gives CDR1 SGHRS, CDR2 YFSETQ. The CDR3 contains 18 residues. The CDR3 sequence: CASSLILGGNSGANVLTF. CDR3 DNA sequence: TGCGCCAGCAGCTTGATCCTAGGAGGCAACTCTGGGGCCAACGTCCTGACTTTC.

This chain connects TRBV6-1 to TRBJ1-1; a weak D match, TRBD1 (5 bases). The germline V gene encodes CDR1 MNHNS and CDR2 SASEGT. This CDR3 region has 16 residues. Trimming cost V 4 bases and J 4 bases, with 19 bases left between them. CDR3 region: CASSAGAWGRGTEAFF. The CDR3, as DNA: TGTGCCAGCAGTGCTGGGGCCTGGGGTCGAGGCACTGAAGCTTTCTTT.

The rearrangement uses TRBV10-1 and TRBJ2-4; unclear D gene. Germline values: CDR1 WNHNN, CDR2 SYGVQD (reference sequence). V shed 5 bases and J shed 16 bases, with 27 bases lying between them. The CDR3 totals 15 residues. The CDR3 sequence: CASSPSLTSPNTLYF. The CDR3 coding sequence is TGCGCCAGCAGTCCTTCCCTGACCTCCCCCAACACCCTATACTTC.

The J gene is TRBJ2-7, the V gene TRBV5-5, with D unresolved. This CDR3 comprises 15 residues. Germline assignment: CDR1 SGHKS and CDR2 YYEKEE (reference sequence). Trimming removed 0 bases at V and 0 bases at J, with 10 bases between. The CDR3 here is CASSLAAMSSYEQYF. Here the CDR3 DNA reads TGTGCCAGCAGCTTGGCAGCGATGAGCTCCTACGAGCAGTACTTC.

The V and J genes are TRBV15 and TRBJ1-1; no clear D gene. Germline CDR1 and CDR2: LNHNV and YYDKDF (reference sequence). The length of the CDR3 is 14 residues. The V gene lost 0 bases and the J gene lost 0 bases, with 5 bases spanning the gap. The DNA for the CDR3 is TGTGCCACCAGCAGAGATCCGTTGAACACTGAAGCTTTCTTT. Translating gives CATSRDPLNTEAFF.

This clone has just a few counts. This rearrangement joins TRBV5-6 to TRBJ1-6; D gene uncertain. In germline, CDR1 is SGHDT, CDR2 YYEEEE. Trimming pared 3 bases from V and 5 bases from J, leaving 12 bases between. CDR3 length: 15 amino acids. CDR3 loop: CASSSGGQDNSPLHF. DNA for the CDR3: TGTGCCAGCAGCTCTGGTGGGCAGGATAATTCACCCCTCCACTTT.

This chain joins TRBV7-8 and TRBJ2-1; D not certain. The germline V gene encodes CDR1 SGHVS and CDR2 FQNEAQ. V lost 5 bases and J lost 0, with 14 bases in between. This CDR3 is built from 16 residues. The CDR3 is CASSPWVRSSYNEQFF. CDR3 nucleotide sequence: TGTGCCAGCAGCCCCTGGGTGAGAAGCTCCTACAATGAGCAGTTCTTC.

The rearrangement joins TRBV19 to TRBJ1-6; D is uncertain. The CDR3 runs to 12 residues. Germline-derived CDR1 and CDR2 are LNHDA and SQIVND (reference sequence). Trimming pared 3 bases from V and 11 bases from J, leaving 8 bases between. The DNA of the CDR3 is TGTGCCAGTAGTATCCGGGATGCACCCCTCCACTTT. As protein: CASSIRDAPLHF.

This chain connects TRBV6-5 to TRBJ2-7; D may be TRBD1 (6 bases). Germline CDR1 and CDR2: MNHEY and SVGAGI. Trimming left V 5 bases short and J 3 bases short, with 8 bases between. This CDR3 has 12 residues. CDR3 nucleotides: TGTGCCAGCAGTCAGGGGTTCTACGAGCAGTACTTC. Translation gives CASSQGFYEQYF.

A few counts support this clone. The chain links TRBV14 to TRBJ1-2; weak D call: TRBD1 (5 bases). Germline CDR1 and CDR2: SGHDN and FVKESK. There are 15 residues in the CDR3. Trimming took off 4 bases at V and 3 bases at J, with 15 bases between the two ends. In DNA, the CDR3 is TGTGCCAGCAGCCCGGGGCAGGGAGGCTACTATGGCTACACCTTC. Encoded protein: CASSPGQGGYYGYTF.

In nucleotides, the CDR3 is TGTGCCATCAGTGACACAGGGAGGGCTTATGGCTACACCTTC. Translated: CAISDTGRAYGYTF. The rearrangement links TRBV10-3 to TRBJ1-2, with D maybe TRBD1 (6 bases). V was shortened by 3 bases and J by 5 bases, with 13 bases between the two germline ends. Per germline, CDR1 ENHRY and CDR2 SYGVKD. The CDR3 is 14 amino acids.

The rearrangement links TRBV5-5 to TRBJ2-7, with 9 bases aligning to TRBD1. The trim removed 0 bases at V and 4 bases at J, leaving 8 bases unmatched. The CDR3 totals 16 residues. Germline assignment: CDR1 SGHKS and CDR2 YYEKEE (reference sequence). CDR3 nucleotide sequence: TGTGCCAGCAGCTTGGAGGGGACAGGGATGAGGTACGAGCAGTACTTC. Protein product: CASSLEGTGMRYEQYF. Full variable domain (missing parts from reference TRBV5-5 and TRBJ2-7): DAGVTQSPTHLIKTRGQQVTLRCSPISGHKSVSWYQQVLGQGPQFIFQYYEKEERGRGNFPDRFSARQFPNYSSELNVNALLLGDSALYLCASSLEGTGMRYEQYFGPGTRLTVT.

The DNA of the CDR3 is TGTGCCAGCAGTTCACGATCGAACACTGAAGCTTTCTTT. Protein: CASSSRSNTEAFF. This chain uses TRBV6-6 with TRBJ1-1; D unclear. V was shortened by 4 bases and J by 1 base, with 7 bases between the two germline ends. This CDR3 spans 13 amino acids. Germline lookup yields CDR1 MNHNY and CDR2 SVGAGI (reference sequence).

Points on this clone: Distinct nucleotide sequences in the sample also encode this CDR3. The chain links TRBV5-1 to TRBJ2-1; D is unresolved. The CDR3 is 13 amino acids. V was clipped by 0 bases and J by 4 bases, with 5 bases between them. CDR1 is SGHRS, CDR2 YFSETQ, per germline. CDR3 residues: CASSLDRYNEQFF. The CDR3 DNA reads TGCGCCAGCAGCTTGGACCGGTACAATGAGCAGTTCTTC.

A word on this clone: A far larger clone is one nucleotide away, so this likely arose from a read error. The CDR3 here is CASSSWGSRTGLAGATTYEQYF. DNA for the CDR3: TGCGCCAGCAGCTCCTGGGGTAGCCGTACGGGACTAGCGGGGGCGACAACCTACGAGCAGTACTTC. The V and J genes are TRBV5-1 and TRBJ2-7; TRBD2 agrees at 14 bases. V trimming: 3 bases; J trimming: 2 bases; junction bases outside the gene matches: 22. The CDR3 loop spans 22 amino acids. The germline V gene has CDR1 SGHRS and CDR2 YFSETQ.

This clone was recorded a few times. V is TRBV11-3 and J is TRBJ2-1; D is unresolved. Germline V gene data show CDR1 as SGHNT and CDR2 as YENEEA. Trimming shortened V by 5 bases and J by 8 bases, and 13 bases separated the two germline ends. The CDR3 sequence is 13 residues long. The CDR3 coding sequence is TGTGCCAGCAGCCCCTCGATTCTCGATGAGCAGTTCTTC. Translation: CASSPSILDEQFF.

This chain joins TRBV7-8 and TRBJ2-1; D ambiguous. Germline V gene lookup returns CDR1 SGHVS and CDR2 FQNEAQ. The germline V and J ends were trimmed by 1 base and 3 bases, with 4 bases remaining between them. The CDR3 spans 13 residues. The CDR3 spells CASSLDSYNEQFF. The CDR3 DNA is TGTGCCAGCAGCTTAGACAGCTACAATGAGCAGTTCTTC.